This entry features one T cell receptor beta chain sequence. What it binds is not known. This PCR relied on a set of 60 Vbeta primers and 13 Jbeta primers. This table comes from immunoSEQ multiplex PCR, and its TCRdb copy is limited to in-frame clones, with some not included. The data show approximately 150,000 clones, 75% to 80% seen once. Trimming cost V 4 bases and J 0 bases; bases outside gene matches: 5. CDR3 length: 16 amino acids. The germline CDR1 and CDR2 sequences are SGHRS and YFSETQ. This sample stems from a study of cytomegalovirus exposure and HLA in healthy donors. Regarding the study as a whole: Reports described diagnosis of cytomegalovirus status by the classifier as highly specific and sensitive. Productive rates of about 90% or about 30% were seen for most TCR beta V segments in an earlier analysis. Beyond CMV serostatus, there was no information to go on about immune exposure.

This rearrangement joins TRBV5-1 to TRBJ2-1; 9 nucleotides line up with TRBD2. The sequenced material came from PBMCs. The source of this sequence is a woman in her 30s in good health and CMV-seronegative. The CDR3 nucleotides are TGCGCCAGCAGCGACCGTAGCGGGGGCTCCTACAATGAGCAGTTCTTC. It codes for CASSDRSGGSYNEQFF.